This T cell receptor (beta chain) came from a study of T cells after yellow fever vaccination. A 5'RACE template-switching step, the method used to make TCR cDNA, added a universal primer site and UMIs. TCRdb ran MiXCR on the 5' RACE reads and lists one entry per CDR3 protein. The sample shows about 550,000 distinct CDR3 sequences, over 15% of them seen only once. CDR3 length equals 15 residues. Germline CDR1 MNHEY, CDR2 SVGAGI. The V and J ends lost 2 bases and 3 bases respectively, with 14 bases between them. This specimen consisted of PBMCs, obtained 15 days after the yellow fever booster vaccination. The receptor was isolated from a man aged 30-40 years who received the YFV17D yellow fever vaccine. The V gene is TRBV6-5, the J gene TRBJ2-7; weak D call: TRBD2 (5 bases). CDR3 sequence (DNA): TGTGCCAGCAGTTACGCCACTAGTAAAGGCTACGAGCAGTACTTC. Translation gives CASSYATSKGYEQYF.